This T cell receptor beta chain is drawn from a study of T cells of healthy individuals. TCRdb independently ran MiXCR on the 5' RACE reads; one entry per CDR3 protein. This sample has some 69,000 distinct CDR3 sequences, with about 17% found just once. This clonotype has just a few counts. There are 14 residues in the CDR3. CDR1 and CDR2 from the germline V gene are KGHSH and LQKENI. Trimming pared 2 bases from V and 9 bases from J, leaving 17 bases between. The chain links TRBV18 to TRBJ2-7, with D possibly matching TRBD1 (6 bases). The receptor was derived from a human donor in good health. CDR3 bases: TGTGCCAGCTCACCATACGACAGGACGTCTCGGCAGTACTTC. As protein: CASSPYDRTSRQYF.